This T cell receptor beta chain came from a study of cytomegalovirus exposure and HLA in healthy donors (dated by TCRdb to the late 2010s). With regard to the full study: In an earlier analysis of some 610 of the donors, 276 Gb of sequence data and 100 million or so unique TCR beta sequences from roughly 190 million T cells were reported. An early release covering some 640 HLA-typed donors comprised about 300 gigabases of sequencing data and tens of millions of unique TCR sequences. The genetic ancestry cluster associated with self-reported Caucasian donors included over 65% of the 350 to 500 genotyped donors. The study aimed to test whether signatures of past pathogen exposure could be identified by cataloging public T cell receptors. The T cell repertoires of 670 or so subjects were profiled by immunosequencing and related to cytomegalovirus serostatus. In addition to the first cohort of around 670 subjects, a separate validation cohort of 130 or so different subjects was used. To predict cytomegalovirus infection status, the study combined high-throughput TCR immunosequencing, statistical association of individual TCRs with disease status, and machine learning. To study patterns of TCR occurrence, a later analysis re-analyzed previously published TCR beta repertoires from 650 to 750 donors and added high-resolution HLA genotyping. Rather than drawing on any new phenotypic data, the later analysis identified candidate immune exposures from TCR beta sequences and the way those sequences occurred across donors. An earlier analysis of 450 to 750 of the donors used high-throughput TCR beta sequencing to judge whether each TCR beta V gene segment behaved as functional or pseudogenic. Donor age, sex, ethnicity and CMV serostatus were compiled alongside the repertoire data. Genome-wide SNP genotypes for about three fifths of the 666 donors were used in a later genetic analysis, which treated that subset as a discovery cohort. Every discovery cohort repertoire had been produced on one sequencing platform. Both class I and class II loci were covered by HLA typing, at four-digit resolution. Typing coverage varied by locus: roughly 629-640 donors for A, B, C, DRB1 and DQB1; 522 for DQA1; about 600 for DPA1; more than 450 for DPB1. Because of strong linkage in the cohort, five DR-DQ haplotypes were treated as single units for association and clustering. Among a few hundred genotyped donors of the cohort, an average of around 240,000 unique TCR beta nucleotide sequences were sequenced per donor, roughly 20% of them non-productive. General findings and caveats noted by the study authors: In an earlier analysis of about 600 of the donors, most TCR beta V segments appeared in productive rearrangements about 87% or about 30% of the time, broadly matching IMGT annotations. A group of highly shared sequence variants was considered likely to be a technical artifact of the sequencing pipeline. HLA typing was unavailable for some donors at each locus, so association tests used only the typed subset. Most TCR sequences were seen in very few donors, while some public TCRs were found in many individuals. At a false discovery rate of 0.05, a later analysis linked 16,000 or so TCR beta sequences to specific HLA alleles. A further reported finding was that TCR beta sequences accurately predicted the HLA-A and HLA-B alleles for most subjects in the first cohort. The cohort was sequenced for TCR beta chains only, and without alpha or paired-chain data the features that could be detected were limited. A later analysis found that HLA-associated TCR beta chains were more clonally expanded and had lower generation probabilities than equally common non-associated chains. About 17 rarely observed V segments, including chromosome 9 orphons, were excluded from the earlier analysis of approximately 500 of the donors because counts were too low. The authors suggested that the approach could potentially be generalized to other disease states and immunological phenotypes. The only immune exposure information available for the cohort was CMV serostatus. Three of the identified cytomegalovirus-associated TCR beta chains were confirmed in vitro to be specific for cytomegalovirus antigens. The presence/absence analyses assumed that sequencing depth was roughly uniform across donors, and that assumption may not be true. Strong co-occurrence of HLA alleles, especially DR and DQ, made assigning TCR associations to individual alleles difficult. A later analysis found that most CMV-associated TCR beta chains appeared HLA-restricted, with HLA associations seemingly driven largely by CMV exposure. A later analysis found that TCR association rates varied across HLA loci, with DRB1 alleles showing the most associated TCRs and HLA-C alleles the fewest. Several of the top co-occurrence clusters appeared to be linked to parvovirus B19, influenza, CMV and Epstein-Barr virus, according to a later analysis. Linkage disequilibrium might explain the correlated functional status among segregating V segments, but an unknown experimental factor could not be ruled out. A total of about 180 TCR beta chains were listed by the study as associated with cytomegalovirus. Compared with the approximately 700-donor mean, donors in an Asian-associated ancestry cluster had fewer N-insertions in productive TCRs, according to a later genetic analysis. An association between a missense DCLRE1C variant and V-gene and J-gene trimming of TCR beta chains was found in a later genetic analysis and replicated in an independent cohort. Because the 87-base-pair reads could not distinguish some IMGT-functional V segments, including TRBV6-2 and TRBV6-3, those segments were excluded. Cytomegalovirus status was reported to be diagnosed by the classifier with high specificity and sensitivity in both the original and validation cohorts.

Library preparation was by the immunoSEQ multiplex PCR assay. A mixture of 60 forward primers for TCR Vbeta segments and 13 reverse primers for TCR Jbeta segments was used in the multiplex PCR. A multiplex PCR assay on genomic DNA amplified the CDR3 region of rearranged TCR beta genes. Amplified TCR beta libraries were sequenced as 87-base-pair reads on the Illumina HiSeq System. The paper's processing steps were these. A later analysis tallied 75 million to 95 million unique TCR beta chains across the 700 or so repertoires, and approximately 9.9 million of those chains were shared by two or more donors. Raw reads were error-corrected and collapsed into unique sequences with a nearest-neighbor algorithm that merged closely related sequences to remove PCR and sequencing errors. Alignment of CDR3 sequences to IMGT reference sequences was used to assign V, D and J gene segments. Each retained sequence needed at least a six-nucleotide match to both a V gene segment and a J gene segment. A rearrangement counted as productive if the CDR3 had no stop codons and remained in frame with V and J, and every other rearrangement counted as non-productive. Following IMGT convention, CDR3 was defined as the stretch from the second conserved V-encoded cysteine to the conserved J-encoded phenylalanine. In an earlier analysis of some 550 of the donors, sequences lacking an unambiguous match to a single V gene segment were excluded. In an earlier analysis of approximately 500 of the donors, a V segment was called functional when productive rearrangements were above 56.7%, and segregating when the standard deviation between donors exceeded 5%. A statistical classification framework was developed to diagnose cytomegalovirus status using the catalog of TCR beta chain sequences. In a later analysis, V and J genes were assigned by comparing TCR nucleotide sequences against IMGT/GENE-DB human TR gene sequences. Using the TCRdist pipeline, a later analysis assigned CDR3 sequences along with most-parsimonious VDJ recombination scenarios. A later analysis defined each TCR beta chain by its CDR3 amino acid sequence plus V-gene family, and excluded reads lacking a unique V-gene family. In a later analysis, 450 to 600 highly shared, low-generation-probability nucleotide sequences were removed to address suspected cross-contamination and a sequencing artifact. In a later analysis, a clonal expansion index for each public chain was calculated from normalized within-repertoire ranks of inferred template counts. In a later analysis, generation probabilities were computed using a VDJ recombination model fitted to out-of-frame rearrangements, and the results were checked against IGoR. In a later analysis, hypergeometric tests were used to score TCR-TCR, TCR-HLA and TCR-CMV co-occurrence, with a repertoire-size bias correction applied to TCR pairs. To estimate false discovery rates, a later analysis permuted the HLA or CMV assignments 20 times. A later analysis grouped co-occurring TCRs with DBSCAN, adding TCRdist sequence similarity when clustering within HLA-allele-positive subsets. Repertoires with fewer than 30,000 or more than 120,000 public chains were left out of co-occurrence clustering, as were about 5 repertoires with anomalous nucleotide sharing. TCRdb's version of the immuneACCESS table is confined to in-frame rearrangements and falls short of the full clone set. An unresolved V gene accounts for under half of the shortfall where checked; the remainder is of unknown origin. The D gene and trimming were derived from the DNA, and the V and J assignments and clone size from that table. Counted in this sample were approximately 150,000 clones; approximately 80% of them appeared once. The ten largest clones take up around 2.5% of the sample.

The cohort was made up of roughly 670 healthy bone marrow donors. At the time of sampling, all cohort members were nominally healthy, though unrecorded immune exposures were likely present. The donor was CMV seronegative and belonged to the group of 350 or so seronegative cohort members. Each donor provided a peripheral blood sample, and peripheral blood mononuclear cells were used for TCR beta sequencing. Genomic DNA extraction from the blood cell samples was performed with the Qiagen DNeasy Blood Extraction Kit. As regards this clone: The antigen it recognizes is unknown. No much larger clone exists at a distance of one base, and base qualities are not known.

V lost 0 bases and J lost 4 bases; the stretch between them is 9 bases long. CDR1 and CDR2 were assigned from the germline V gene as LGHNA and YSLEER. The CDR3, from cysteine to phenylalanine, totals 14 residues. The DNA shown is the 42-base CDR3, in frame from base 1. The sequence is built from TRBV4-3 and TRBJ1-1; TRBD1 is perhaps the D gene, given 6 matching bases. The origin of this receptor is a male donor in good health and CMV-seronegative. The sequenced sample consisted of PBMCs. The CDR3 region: CASSQDRGFTEAFF. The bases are TGCGCCAGCAGCCAAGACAGGGGATTCACTGAAGCTTTCTTT.